This is a list of T cell receptor beta chains from one sample in a study of pediatric ulcerative colitis. Repertoires were generated with immunoSEQ multiplex PCR, while TCRdb's copy carries only in-frame clones and drops some. The table includes 59,000 or so clones, over 70% detected once. The sample comprised blood. The receptors shown here come from a boy between 5 and 17 years old with moderate ulcerative colitis. CDR3s include the opening cysteine and the closing phenylalanine or tryptophan. The D gene is left open where the match is weak. Only some rows state a clone size, as once, few, many or a class for expanded clones.

TRBD1	TRBV7-6	NA	TRBJ1-4	CASSLAVGQGNEKLFF	TGTGCCAGCAGCTTAGCAGTGGGACAGGGAAATGAAAAACTGTTTTTT
NA	TRBV6-6	NA	TRBJ2-7	CASSSWRGGYDEQYF	TGTGCCAGCAGTTCCTGGCGTGGGGGTTATGACGAGCAGTACTTC
NA	TRBV7-3	NA	TRBJ2-7	CASSRVSTVAPDSYEQYF	TGTGCCAGCAGCCGGGTGTCGACGGTCGCCCCAGACTCCTACGAGCAGTACTTC
TRBD1	TRBV15	NA	TRBJ1-5	CATSRDPRDSSNQPQHF	TGTGCCACCAGCAGAGATCCCCGGGACAGCAGCAATCAGCCCCAGCATTTT
NA	TRBV29-1	NA	TRBJ2-2	CSVQGTAKNTGELFF	TGCAGCGTTCAGGGGACGGCCAAGAACACCGGGGAGCTGTTTTTT
NA	TRBV30	few	TRBJ1-1	CAWSVLTEAFF	TGTGCCTGGAGTGTACTGACTGAAGCTTTCTTT
NA	TRBV6-5	NA	TRBJ1-1	CASSPDRENTEAFF	TGTGCCAGCAGTCCCGACAGAGAGAACACTGAAGCTTTCTTT
NA	TRBV10-2	NA	TRBJ1-4	CASRIGLTGEKLFF	TGCGCCAGCAGAATCGGCTTGACAGGCGAAAAACTGTTTTTT
TRBD1	TRBV9	NA	TRBJ2-2	CASSVENRGYTGELFF	TGTGCCAGCAGCGTAGAGAACAGGGGTTACACCGGGGAGCTGTTTTTT
TRBD1	TRBV14	NA	TRBJ2-3	CASSAQDRGEDTQYF	TGTGCCAGCAGCGCCCAGGACAGGGGTGAAGATACGCAGTATTTT
TRBD1	TRBV7-3	once	TRBJ2-2	CASSKQQGAGTGELFF	TGTGCCAGCAGCAAACAACAGGGGGCCGGCACCGGGGAGCTGTTTTTT
NA	TRBV19	NA	TRBJ1-2	CASIDLQTANYGYTF	TGTGCCAGTATTGATCTGCAGACCGCTAACTATGGCTACACCTTC
NA	TRBV30	NA	TRBJ2-3	CAWSSTGLGTDTQYF	TGTGCCTGGAGTAGCACAGGGCTGGGCACAGATACGCAGTATTTT
TRBD2	TRBV28	NA	TRBJ2-7	CASSSHGRLFHEQYF	TGTGCCAGCAGTTCACACGGGAGGCTGTTCCACGAGCAGTACTTC
NA	TRBV7-9	NA	TRBJ1-5	CASSLEGSYQPQHF	TGTGCCAGCAGCTTAGAGGGCAGCTATCAGCCCCAGCATTTT
NA	TRBV10-1	NA	TRBJ2-5	CASSGTWGGASETQYF	TGCGCCAGCAGTGGGACGTGGGGGGGGGCCTCAGAGACCCAGTACTTC
NA	TRBV18	NA	TRBJ1-3	CASSFLRDRSGNTIYF	TGTGCCAGCTCCTTTCTCCGGGACCGCTCTGGAAACACCATATATTTT
NA	TRBV15	NA	TRBJ1-5	CATGPRATNQPQHF	TGTGCCACCGGGCCGAGGGCGACGAATCAGCCCCAGCATTTT
TRBD1	TRBV5-1	NA	TRBJ2-7	CASSLGTGSVSYEQYF	TGCGCCAGCAGCTTGGGGACAGGGTCAGTTTCCTACGAGCAGTACTTC
TRBD2	TRBV9	NA	TRBJ2-1	CASSVTSGRANEQFF	TGTGCCAGCAGCGTGACTAGCGGGAGGGCTAATGAGCAGTTCTTC
NA	TRBV7-8	NA	TRBJ2-3	CASSSSWADTQYF	TGTGCCAGCAGCTCTAGCTGGGCAGATACGCAGTATTTT
NA	TRBV7-3	NA	TRBJ2-1	CASSSKSGSGYNEQFF	TGTGCCAGCAGCTCAAAGAGCGGTTCAGGCTACAATGAGCAGTTCTTC
NA	TRBV5-1	NA	TRBJ2-4	CASSRGDAAGGVDIQYF	TGCGCCAGCAGCAGAGGGGACGCCGCAGGTGGTGTCGACATTCAGTACTTC
NA	TRBV2	NA	TRBJ1-4	CASSDLWDNEKLFF	TGTGCCAGCAGTGATCTCTGGGATAATGAAAAACTGTTTTTT
NA	TRBV5-1	NA	TRBJ2-5	CASSMTETQYF	TGCGCCAGCAGCATGACGGAGACCCAGTACTTC
NA	TRBV5-6	NA	TRBJ2-1	CASSLGQSSYNEQFF	TGTGCCAGCAGCTTGGGTCAGAGCTCCTACAATGAGCAGTTCTTC
NA	TRBV11-1	NA	TRBJ2-4	CASSSGVKNIQYF	TGTGCCAGCAGCTCCGGGGTTAAAAACATTCAGTACTTC
NA	TRBV5-1	once	TRBJ2-1	CASKLAGVTGSYNEQFF	TGCGCCAGCAAGCTGGCAGGGGTAACGGGCAGCTACAATGAGCAGTTCTTC
NA	TRBV10-3	NA	TRBJ1-4	CATGRGILNEKLFF	TGTGCCACCGGCCGGGGGATCCTTAATGAAAAACTGTTTTTT
NA	TRBV7-9	NA	TRBJ1-4	CASSSAGGEKLFF	TGTGCCAGCAGCTCAGCGGGGGGTGAAAAACTGTTTTTT
NA	TRBV20-1	few	TRBJ1-1	CSARGGLGAFF	TGCAGTGCTCGAGGGGGGCTTGGCGCTTTCTTT
NA	TRBV6-1	NA	TRBJ2-5	CASSVQYQETQYF	TGTGCCAGCAGTGTTCAGTACCAAGAGACCCAGTACTTC
TRBD1	TRBV4-1	NA	TRBJ1-4	CASSPGQGGSEKLFF	TGCGCCAGCAGCCCGGGACAGGGTGGGAGTGAAAAACTGTTTTTT
TRBD1	TRBV6-5	NA	TRBJ1-2	CASSYDGRGRGYTF	TGTGCCAGCAGTTACGATGGCAGGGGGAGAGGCTACACCTTC
NA	TRBV4-1	NA	TRBJ2-7	CASSPSGAFDEQYF	TGCGCCAGCAGTCCGTCAGGGGCATTTGACGAGCAGTACTTC
TRBD2	TRBV5-1	NA	TRBJ2-3	CASSVGTSGRVFTDTQYF	TGCGCCAGCAGCGTGGGGACTAGCGGGAGAGTTTTCACAGATACGCAGTATTTT
NA	TRBV30	NA	TRBJ1-3	CAWNRDYGNTIYF	TGTGCCTGGAACCGGGACTATGGAAACACCATATATTTT
NA	TRBV5-6	few	TRBJ1-1	CASSYWRSGNTEAFF	TGTGCCAGCAGCTACTGGAGAAGCGGGAACACTGAAGCTTTCTTT
NA	TRBV6-5	NA	TRBJ2-2	CASSPGAGPVWELFF	TGTGCCAGCAGCCCAGGGGCAGGTCCAGTCTGGGAGCTGTTTTTT
NA	TRBV6-1	NA	TRBJ1-2	CAIQPAQKYGYTF	TGTGCCATCCAGCCCGCACAGAAATATGGCTACACCTTC
NA	TRBV19	NA	TRBJ1-2	CASSFPTGGGYTF	TGTGCCAGTAGTTTCCCGACAGGCGGTGGCTACACCTTC